The rows below give T cell receptor beta chains drawn from one sample of a study of shared clonotypes between healthy human individuals. The method was immunoSEQ multiplex PCR; TCRdb's version includes in-frame clones alone and lacks a portion of them. Here the sample spans around 700,000 clones, about two thirds being singletons. Material: memory CD4+ T cells sorted from blood. The receptors derive from a woman aged 30 to 39 in good health. Each CDR3 is given with its conserved first and last residue. A D gene is named only where the DNA matches it firmly. Rows give clone size only sometimes, using once, few, many, or a class for an expanded clone.

j_call clone_size cdr3_length d_call v_call cdr3_nt cdr3_aa
TRBJ2-2 . 16 . TRBV10-2 TGCGCCAGCAGTGATTGGAGGGCCGGGAACACCGGGGAGCTGTTTTTT CASSDWRAGNTGELFF
TRBJ2-3 . 13 TRBD1 TRBV2 TGTGCCAGTAGACAGGGGGAGACAGATACGCAGTATTTT CASRQGETDTQYF
TRBJ2-1 . 18 TRBD2 TRBV7-6 TGTGCCAGCATCGCCGGGACTAGCGGGCCCCACTCCTACAATGAGCAGTTCTTC CASIAGTSGPHSYNEQFF
TRBJ1-1 . 14 . TRBV11-3 TGTGCCAGCAGCTTACACAGGAATCCCACTGAAGCTTTCTTT CASSLHRNPTEAFF
TRBJ2-5 few 15 . TRBV28 TGTGCCAGCAGTTACCCCGGTGGACCGTGGGAGACCCAGTACTTC CASSYPGGPWETQYF
TRBJ2-5 once 17 TRBD2 TRBV15 TGTGCCACCAGCAGAGATCGGAGCGGGAAGTACCAAGAGACCCAGTACTTC CATSRDRSGKYQETQYF
TRBJ2-5 few 15 . TRBV25-1 TGTGCCAGCAGTGAAGCCTCTGGAGGGGGGGTGACCCAGTACTTC CASSEASGGGVTQYF
TRBJ2-3 . 16 TRBD2 TRBV6-5 TGTGCCAGCAGTTACGCACTAGCGGAAAGCACAGATACGCAGTATTTT CASSYALAESTDTQYF
TRBJ2-7 . 17 TRBD2 TRBV28 TGTGCCAGCACTACCGGGACTAGCGGGAGATGGTCCTACGAGCAGTACTTC CASTTGTSGRWSYEQYF
TRBJ1-2 . 14 . TRBV28 TGTGCCAGCAGTCAACAGGGAATTCCCTATGGCTACACCTTC CASSQQGIPYGYTF
TRBJ2-7 few 14 . TRBV28 TGTGCCAGCAGGTCACAGGGGGGGACCTACGAGCAGTACTTC CASRSQGGTYEQYF
TRBJ2-7 . 14 . TRBV6-5 TGTGCCAGCAGTCGACTTTTAGGATTCTACGAGCAGTACTTC CASSRLLGFYEQYF
TRBJ1-4 . 11 . TRBV29-1 TGCAGCGTGGGACATCAAGAAAAACTGTTTTTT CSVGHQEKLFF
TRBJ2-5 few 16 . TRBV25-1 TGTGCCAGCAGTGAACTAAGAGTGGAGGGACGAGAGACCCAGTACTTC CASSELRVEGRETQYF
TRBJ2-5 . 14 . TRBV5-1 TGCGCCAGCAGCTTAGCACAGAACCAAGAGACCCAGTACTTC CASSLAQNQETQYF
TRBJ1-4 . 13 . TRBV27 TGTGCCAGCAGGCGGAACAGGAATGAAAAACTGTTTTTT CASRRNRNEKLFF
TRBJ2-6 . 17 TRBD1 TRBV29-1 TGCAGCGTTGAGGTGGCGACAGGGGTATTTGGGGCCAACGTCCTGACTTTC CSVEVATGVFGANVLTF